One and the same sample provided the 8 T cell receptor beta chains below, sequenced in a study of blood T cells in healthy people across ages. The second PCR ran roughly 6 to 11 cycles with a sample-barcoded 5' primer and J-beta primers. Each CDR3 protein is one row after TCRdb ran MiXCR on the 5' RACE reads. Counted here are around 650,000 distinct CDR3 sequences, around 38% occurring once; the ten biggest clones make up 30%. The sample consisted of blood. Receptors were obtained from a man aged 80 or over in good health.

The chain carries TRBV19 and TRBJ2-3, with 11 bases matching TRBD2. Germline V CDR1 and CDR2: LNHDA, SQIVND (reference sequence). The CDR3 contains 14 residues. Germline trimming cut 10 bases from V and 5 bases from J; bases unmatched to any gene: 8. CDR3 residues: CATATSGTVDTQYF. The CDR3 nucleotides are TGTGCCACGGCGACTAGCGGGACCGTAGATACGCAGTATTTT.

This clonotype was observed a handful of times. The chain links TRBV3-1 to TRBJ2-7; TRBD1 agrees at 7 bases. Trimming cost V 4 bases and J 3 bases; bases outside gene matches: 9. CDR3 length equals 15 residues. Germline-derived CDR1 and CDR2 are LGHDT and YNNKEL (reference sequence). CDR3 amino acids: CASSPNIQGSYEQYF. The CDR3 region has the DNA TGTGCCAGCAGCCCAAATATACAGGGGAGCTACGAGCAGTACTTC.

This clonotype showed up many times. This chain links TRBV29-1 with TRBJ2-1; D gene unclear. The CDR3 is made up of 12 amino acids. CDR1 SQVTM and CDR2 ANQGSEA come from the germline V gene. Between the trimmed V and J ends, which lost 7 bases and 2 bases, there was a span of 9 bases. CDR3 loop: CSAPRTYNEQFF. CDR3 DNA sequence: TGCAGCGCCCCACGGACCTACAATGAGCAGTTCTTC.

CDR3: CASSVEPHTGELFF. DNA of the CDR3: TGTGCCAGCAGTGTCGAACCCCACACCGGGGAGCTGTTTTTT. V usage is TRBV6-4 and J usage is TRBJ2-2; the D is unclear. The CDR3 is made up of 14 amino acids. Germline V gene data show CDR1 as MRHNA and CDR2 as SNTAGT. The V and J ends lost 4 bases and 3 bases respectively, with 9 bases between them.

This clonotype was seen more than once but under ten times. This chain uses TRBV4-1 with TRBJ1-1; possible D gene TRBD1, 5 bases. Germline V gene data show CDR1 as MGHRA and CDR2 as YSYEKL. The CDR3 length is 15 residues. The V and J ends lost 1 base and 1 base respectively, with 10 bases between them. CDR3 sequence: CASSQAGLPNTEAFF. DNA of the CDR3: TGCGCCAGCAGCCAAGCAGGGCTCCCGAACACTGAAGCTTTCTTT.

The chain links TRBV18 to TRBJ2-1, with D possibly matching TRBD2 (6 bases). V was clipped by 1 base and J by 3 bases, with 13 bases between them. From germline, CDR1 is KGHSH and CDR2 LQKENI. The CDR3 extends over 16 amino acids. The CDR3, as DNA: TGTGCCAGCTCACCACGGGTGCGGGAAGTCTACAATGAGCAGTTCTTC. It codes for CASSPRVREVYNEQFF. Variable domain in full (rest from reference TRBV18 and TRBJ2-1): NAGVMQNPRHLVRRRGQEARLRCSPMKGHSHVYWYRQLPEEGLKFMVYLQKENIIDESGMPKERFSAEFPKEGPSILRIQQVVRGDSAAYFCASSPRVREVYNEQFFGPGTRLTVL.

For this clonotype: It may be a read error: a sequence one base away is much more abundant. The chain carries TRBV11-2 and TRBJ1-2; D uncertain. V shed 4 bases and J shed 4 bases, with 7 bases lying between them. CDR1 is SGHAT and CDR2 is FQNNGV in the germline V gene. This CDR3 contains 12 residues. The CDR3 DNA is TGTGCCAGCAGCTCGGACGGCTATGGCTACACCTTC. It is translated as CASSSDGYGYTF.

The V gene is TRBV20-1, the J gene TRBJ2-1; 10 positions match TRBD2. V lost 5 bases and J lost 13; bases outside the gene matches: 20. CDR1 is DFQATT and CDR2 is SNEGSKA in the germline V gene (reference sequence). This CDR3 is built from 16 residues. CDR3 DNA sequence: TGCAGTGCTGGGACCGGGACTAGCGCCCTCCAAGAGACCCAGTTCTTC. Protein: CSAGTGTSALQETQFF.